The T cell receptor beta chain under discussion was sequenced for a study of Graves' ophthalmopathy and Graves' hyperthyroidism. For repertoire sequencing, the TCR beta CDR3 regions were amplified from RNA transcripts. HTBI primers were employed in first-round RT-PCR, then a second-round multiplex PCR followed. TCRdb ran MiXCR on the multiplex PCR reads and lists one entry per CDR3 protein. The sample includes approximately 330,000 distinct CDR3 sequences, roughly 15% of them seen just once. Germline trimming cut 4 bases from V and 7 bases from J; bases unmatched to any gene: 8. The CDR3 spans 14 residues. CDR1 is GTSNPN, CDR2 SVGIG, per germline (reference sequence). Findings and limits, study-wide: Blood also contained most of the expanded thyroid clonotypes above 0.001 frequency.

This clonotype was counted many times. Its antigen is unidentified. The TCR sequence derives from an adult man with Graves' ophthalmopathy. The V call is TRBV30, the J call TRBJ2-2, with TRBD2 identical over 8 bases. The source material was peripheral blood. This CDR3 reads CAWTSGLVVGELFF. The CDR3 DNA is TGTGCCTGGACCTCGGGACTAGTGGTCGGGGAGCTGTTTTTT. Complete variable domain (other parts from reference TRBV30 and TRBJ2-2): SQTIHQWPATLVQPVGSPLSLECTVEGTSNPNLYWYRQAAGRGLQLLFYSVGIGQISSEVPQNLSASRPQDRQFILSSKKLLLSDSGFYLCAWTSGLVVGELFFGEGSRLTVL.